What follows are 19 T cell receptor beta chains derived from one specimen sequenced in a study of early T cells in non-severe SARS-CoV-2 infection. TCRdb ran MiXCR on the 5' RACE reads and lists one entry per CDR3 protein. This table holds some 70,000 distinct CDR3 sequences, more than 9% found once. The sample consisted of whole blood. Receptor source: an adult who was a healthcare worker with PCR-confirmed SARS-CoV-2 infection or an uninfected control (not recorded which).

The table lists this clonotype with a few counts. The V and J genes are TRBV24-1 and TRBJ2-1, with TRBD1 matching 7 bases. The CDR3 has 16 residues. The germline gives CDR1 KGHDR, CDR2 SFDVKD. J gave up 0 bases and V 4 bases, and 5 bases lay outside the gene matches. The CDR3 bases are TGTGCCACCAGTGACAGGGGGACCAGCTCCTACAATGAGCAGTTCTTC. Translating gives CATSDRGTSSYNEQFF.

The CDR3 protein is CASSPQHGSQGAYF. The CDR3 DNA reads as TGTGCCAGCTCACCACAACATGGATCGCAGGGTGCATACTTC. The chain employs TRBV18 and TRBJ2-7; D is perhaps TRBD1 (5 bases). Germline-derived CDR1 and CDR2 are KGHSH and LQKENI. V was pared by 1 base and J by 13 bases, with 20 bases between. This CDR3 is built from 14 residues.

This clonotype was seen a handful of times. This chain's CDR3 is CASSLGVSAGNSYEQYF. The CDR3 coding sequence is TGCGCCAGCAGCTTGGGGGTTTCAGCGGGGAACTCCTACGAGCAGTACTTC. The chain joins TRBV5-1 to TRBJ2-7; TRBD2 matches 7 bases. Losses at the gene ends were 0 bases for V and 0 bases for J; bases not matched to a gene: 9. Germline V gives CDR1 SGHRS, CDR2 YFSETQ. The CDR3 is 17 residues long.

The chain has TRBV7-2 and TRBJ2-3; 11 nucleotides line up with TRBD2. Germline V CDR1 and CDR2: SGHTA, FQGNSA. The CDR3 totals 17 residues. V lost 4 bases and J lost 0; bases outside the gene matches: 6. The CDR3 sequence: CASSSLGLADSTDTQYF. The CDR3 DNA reads as TGTGCCAGCAGCTCCCTGGGACTAGCGGATAGCACAGATACGCAGTATTTT.

The sample holds a few counts of this clonotype. The rearrangement joins TRBV18 to TRBJ2-7; 9 bases match TRBD2. V was pared by 0 bases and J by 5 bases, with 8 bases of the junction left unmatched. Germline V gene sequence: CDR1 KGHSH, CDR2 LQKENI. The CDR3 has 16 amino acids. Here the CDR3 reads CASSPPGGRVMNEQYF. The CDR3 DNA reads as TGTGCCAGCTCACCACCGGGCGGGAGGGTCATGAACGAGCAGTACTTC.

The chain uses TRBV7-9 and TRBJ2-1; 8 bases line up with TRBD1. The V gene end was trimmed by 5 bases and the J gene end by 7 bases; junction bases not matched to a gene: 16. CDR1 SEHNR and CDR2 FQNEAQ come from the germline V gene (reference sequence). CDR3 size: 17 residues. CDR3 in DNA: TGTGCCAGCAGCCCCCACCCCGACAGGGGTGGGAGAAATGAGCAGTTCTTC. Its protein is CASSPHPDRGGRNEQFF.

This clonotype was counted many times. This chain uses TRBV24-1 with TRBJ2-1; 8 bases are shared with TRBD1. The V segment lost 2 bases and the J segment 4 bases; nucleotides outside the gene matches: 0. Germline CDR1 and CDR2: KGHDR and SFDVKD. CDR3 length: 14 amino acids. CDR3 in amino acids: CATSDYRGYNEQFF. The CDR3 DNA reads TGTGCCACCAGTGATTACAGGGGGTACAATGAGCAGTTCTTC.

This clonotype has a count of ten or more. This chain uses TRBV10-3 with TRBJ2-3; D unclear. Trimming took off 7 bases at V and 6 bases at J, with 17 bases between the two ends. There are 14 residues in the CDR3. Germline V gene lookup returns CDR1 ENHRY and CDR2 SYGVKD. CDR3 bases: TGTGCCATCAAACCCCTACTGGAAGGTGATACGCAGTATTTT. This encodes CAIKPLLEGDTQYF.

Many counts were recorded for this clonotype. The chain combines TRBV12-3 or TRBV12-4 with TRBJ2-5; D gene ambiguous. The CDR3 is 11 amino acids. V gave up 2 bases and J gave up 5 bases, with 3 bases separating them. CDR3 in DNA: TGTGCCAGCAGTTTAAGTGAGACCCAGTACTTC. It codes for CASSLSETQYF.

This clonotype was seen ten or more times. The V and J genes are TRBV7-8 and TRBJ2-3; D unresolved. The CDR3 totals 13 residues. Germline lookup yields CDR1 SGHVS and CDR2 FQNEAQ. The ends were cut back, 3 bases at V and 6 bases at J, with 10 bases in the middle. The CDR3 DNA is TGTGCCAGCAGCTTTAGCAATTCGGATACGCAGTATTTT. This encodes CASSFSNSDTQYF.

This clonotype was recorded a few times. This sequence joins TRBV29-1 and TRBJ2-5, with D possibly being TRBD1 (5 bases). V was cut by 4 bases and J by 5 bases, with 11 bases left in between. The V gene's germline CDR1 is SQVTM and CDR2 ANQGSEA. This CDR3 has 12 amino acids. CDR3 region: CSVAQGEETQYF. DNA of the CDR3: TGCAGCGTTGCCCAGGGTGAGGAGACCCAGTACTTC.

This clonotype was observed a few times. The gene calls are TRBV20-1 and TRBJ2-1; D ambiguous. V gave up 6 bases and J gave up 8 bases, with 14 bases separating them. The CDR3 is 12 residues long. Germline V gene sequence: CDR1 DFQATT, CDR2 SNEGSKA (reference sequence). DNA for the CDR3: TGCAGTGCCCTATATGACTGGGATGAGCAGTTCTTC. Residues: CSALYDWDEQFF.

This clonotype was recorded many times. This sequence joins TRBV27 and TRBJ2-3; the D gene is possibly TRBD2 (6 bases). The CDR3 loop spans 14 amino acids. Germline CDR1 MNHEY, CDR2 SMNVEV (reference sequence). V shed 4 bases and J shed 4 bases, with 12 bases lying between them. CDR3 region: CASSSLAIADTQYF. The CDR3 DNA reads TGTGCCAGCAGTTCCCTAGCGATCGCAGATACGCAGTATTTT.

This clonotype was picked up a small number of times. The gene calls are TRBV28 and TRBJ2-3; 7 bases line up with TRBD1. Germline V CDR1 and CDR2: MDHEN, SYDVKM. With 6 bases clipped from V and 2 bases from J, the junction kept 5 bases outside the gene matches. This CDR3 is 14 amino acids long. CDR3 coding DNA: TGTGCCAGCAGCCGGACAGGTTACACAGATACGCAGTATTTT. It translates to CASSRTGYTDTQYF. Using reference TRBV28 and TRBJ2-3 for the parts outside the CDR3, the full variable domain is DVKVTQSSRYLVKRTGEKVFLECVQDMDHENMFWYRQDPGLGLRLIYFSYDVKMKEKGDIPEGYSVSREKKERFSLILESASTNQTSMYLCASSRTGYTDTQYFGPGTRLTVL.

Turning to this clonotype: This CDR3 fails to terminate in the conserved phenylalanine or tryptophan, so it likely reflects a read error. The chain carries TRBV29-1 and TRBJ2-7; a weak D match, TRBD2 (7 bases). V dropped 6 bases and J dropped 2 bases, with 17 bases sitting between them. The CDR3 runs to 14 residues. Germline CDR1 reads SQVTM; CDR2 reads ANQGSEA. The CDR3 nucleotides are TGCAGCGTCCTGGGAGGGGGGGACGCCTACGAGCAGTACCTC. Its translation is CSVLGGGDAYEQYL.

The table lists this clonotype with a few counts. The chain is built from TRBV7-7 and TRBJ2-5, with 7 bases identical to TRBD1. The V segment lost 5 bases and the J segment 4 bases; nucleotides outside the gene matches: 7. The CDR3 totals 14 residues. Germline CDR1 reads SSHAT; CDR2 reads FNYEAQ (reference sequence). The CDR3 here is CASSATGQPETQYF. The CDR3 DNA reads TGTGCCAGCAGCGCGACAGGGCAGCCAGAGACCCAGTACTTC.

The V call is TRBV20-1, the J call TRBJ2-5; TRBD1 matches 8 bases. The V gene's germline CDR1 is DFQATT and CDR2 SNEGSKA (reference sequence). The length of the CDR3 is 14 residues. J gave up 5 bases and V 3 bases, and 8 bases lay outside the gene matches. The CDR3, as DNA: TGCAGTGCTAGGCCCGGACAGGGAAGGGAGACCCAGTACTTC. It yields the protein CSARPGQGRETQYF.

The chain has TRBV7-9 and TRBJ2-7, with 10 positions matching TRBD2. This CDR3 has 16 residues. The germline V gene encodes CDR1 SEHNR and CDR2 FQNEAQ (reference sequence). V was pared by 0 bases and J by 2 bases, with 4 bases of the junction left unmatched. The CDR3 loop reads CASSLAGLAPTYEQYF. For the CDR3, the DNA is TGTGCCAGCAGCTTAGCGGGACTAGCGCCTACCTACGAGCAGTACTTC.

At least ten counts were recorded for this clonotype. This chain connects TRBV5-1 to TRBJ2-2; D might be TRBD1 (6 bases). CDR1 SGHRS and CDR2 YFSETQ come from the germline V gene. Trimming removed 0 bases from V and 7 bases from J, with 10 bases in between. There are 14 residues in the CDR3. CDR3 protein: CASSLAQGVGELFF. The CDR3 DNA reads TGCGCCAGCAGCTTGGCACAGGGCGTCGGGGAGCTGTTTTTT.